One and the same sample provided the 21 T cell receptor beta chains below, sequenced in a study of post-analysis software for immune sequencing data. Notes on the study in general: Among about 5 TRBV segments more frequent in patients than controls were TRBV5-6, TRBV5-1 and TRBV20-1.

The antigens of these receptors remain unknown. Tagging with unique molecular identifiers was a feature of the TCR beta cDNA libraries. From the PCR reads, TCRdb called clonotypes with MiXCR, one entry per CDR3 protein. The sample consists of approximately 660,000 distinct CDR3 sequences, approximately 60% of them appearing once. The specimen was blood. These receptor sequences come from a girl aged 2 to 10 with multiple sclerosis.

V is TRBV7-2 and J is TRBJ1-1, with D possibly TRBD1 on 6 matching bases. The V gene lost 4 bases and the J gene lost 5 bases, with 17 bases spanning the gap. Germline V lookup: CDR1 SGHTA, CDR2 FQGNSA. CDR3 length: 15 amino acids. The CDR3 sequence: CASSSRKQGSTEAFF. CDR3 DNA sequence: TGTGCCAGCAGCTCCCGTAAACAGGGCTCGACTGAAGCTTTCTTT.

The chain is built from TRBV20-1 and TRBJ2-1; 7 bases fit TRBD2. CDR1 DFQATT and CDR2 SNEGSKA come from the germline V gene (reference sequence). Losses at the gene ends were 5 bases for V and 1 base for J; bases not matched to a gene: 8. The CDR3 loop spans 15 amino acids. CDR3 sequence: CSARGRGSSYNEQFF. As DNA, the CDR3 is TGCAGTGCTCGAGGCCGCGGGAGTTCCTACAATGAGCAGTTCTTC.

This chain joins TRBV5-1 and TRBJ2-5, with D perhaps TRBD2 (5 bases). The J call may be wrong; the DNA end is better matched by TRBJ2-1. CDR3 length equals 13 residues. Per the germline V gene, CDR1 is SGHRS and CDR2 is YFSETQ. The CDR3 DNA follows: TGCGCCAGCAGCCTGGGGAGCCAAGAGACCCAGTTCTTC. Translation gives CASSLGSQETQFF.

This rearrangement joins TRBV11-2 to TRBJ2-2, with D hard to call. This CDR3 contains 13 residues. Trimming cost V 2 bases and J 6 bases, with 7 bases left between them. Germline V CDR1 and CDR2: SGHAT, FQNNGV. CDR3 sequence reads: CASSLIRAGELFF. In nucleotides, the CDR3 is TGTGCCAGCAGCTTAATCCGGGCCGGGGAGCTGTTTTTT.

The CDR3 here is CASSQLTSGRARCEQYF. The DNA for the CDR3 is TGCGCCAGCAGCCAACTGACTAGCGGGAGGGCCAGGTGCGAGCAGTACTTC. J is TRBJ2-5 and V is TRBV4-1; TRBD2 matches at 14 bases. The closer fit of TRBJ2-7 to the DNA end suggests the J call may be wrong. The CDR3 length is 17 residues. CDR1 and CDR2 (germline): MGHRA, YSYEKL.

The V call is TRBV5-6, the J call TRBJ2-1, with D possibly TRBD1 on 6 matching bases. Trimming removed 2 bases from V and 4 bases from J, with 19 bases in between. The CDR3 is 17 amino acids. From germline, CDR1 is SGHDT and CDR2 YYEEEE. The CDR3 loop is CASSFQPKGDFYNEQFF. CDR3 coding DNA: TGTGCCAGCAGCTTCCAGCCCAAGGGGGATTTTTACAATGAGCAGTTCTTC.

CDR3 in amino acids: CASSDSTVNSVLQFF. The CDR3 region has the DNA TGTGCCAGCAGTGACTCGACGGTCAACTCGGTTCTGCAGTTCTTC. The chain uses TRBV6-4 and TRBJ2-1; D is ambiguous. V shed 0 bases and J shed 12 bases, with 18 bases lying between them. CDR1 and CDR2 (germline): MRHNA, SNTAGT. The length of the CDR3 is 15 residues.

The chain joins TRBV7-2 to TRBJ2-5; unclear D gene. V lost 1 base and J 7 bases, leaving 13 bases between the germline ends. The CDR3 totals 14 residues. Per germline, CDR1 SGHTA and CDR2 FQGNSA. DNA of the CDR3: TGTGCCAGCAGCTTAGATTCGGCAACCGGGACCCAGTACTTC. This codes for CASSLDSATGTQYF.

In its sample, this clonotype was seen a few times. The CDR3 spells CASSLEGTTQYF. The CDR3 nucleotides are TGTGCCAGCAGCTTGGAAGGGACCACGCAGTATTTT. The gene calls are TRBV5-5 and TRBJ2-3; D may correspond to TRBD1 or TRBD2 (5 bases each). V lost 0 bases and J 9 bases, leaving 8 bases between the germline ends. This CDR3 region has 12 residues. Germline loops: CDR1 SGHKS, CDR2 YYEKEE (reference sequence).

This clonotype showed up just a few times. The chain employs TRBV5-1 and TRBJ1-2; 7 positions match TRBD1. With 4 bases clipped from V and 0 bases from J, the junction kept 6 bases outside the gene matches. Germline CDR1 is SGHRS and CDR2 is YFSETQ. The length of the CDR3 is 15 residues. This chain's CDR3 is CASSHGTAANYGYTF. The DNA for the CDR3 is TGCGCCAGCAGCCACGGGACAGCCGCTAACTATGGCTACACCTTC.

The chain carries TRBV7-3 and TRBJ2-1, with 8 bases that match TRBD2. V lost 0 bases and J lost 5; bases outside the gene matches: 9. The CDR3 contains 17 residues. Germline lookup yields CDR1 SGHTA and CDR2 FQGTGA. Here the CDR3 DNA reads TGTGCCAGCAGCTTAACCTCAGCGGGAGCACGAAACAATGAGCAGTTCTTC. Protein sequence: CASSLTSAGARNNEQFF.

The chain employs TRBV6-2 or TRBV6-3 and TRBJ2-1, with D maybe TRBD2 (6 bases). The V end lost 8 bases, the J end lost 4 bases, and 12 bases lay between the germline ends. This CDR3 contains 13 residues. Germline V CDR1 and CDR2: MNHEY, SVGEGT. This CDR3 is CASGGLFYNEQFF. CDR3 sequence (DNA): TGTGCCAGCGGGGGGTTATTTTACAATGAGCAGTTCTTC.

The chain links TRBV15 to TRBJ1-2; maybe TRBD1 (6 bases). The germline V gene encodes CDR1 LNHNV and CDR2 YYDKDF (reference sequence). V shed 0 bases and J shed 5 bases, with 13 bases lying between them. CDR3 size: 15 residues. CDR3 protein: CATSRDADRRYGYTF. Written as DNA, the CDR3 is TGTGCCACCAGCAGAGACGCCGACAGGAGGTATGGCTACACCTTC.

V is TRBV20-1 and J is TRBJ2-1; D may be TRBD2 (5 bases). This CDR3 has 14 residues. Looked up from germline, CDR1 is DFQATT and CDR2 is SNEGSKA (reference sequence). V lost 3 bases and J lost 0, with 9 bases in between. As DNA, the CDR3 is TGCAGTGCTAGTCGTGGGAGCTCCTACAATGAGCAGTTCTTC. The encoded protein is CSASRGSSYNEQFF.

CDR3 sequence: CSVEDRFRDGGNEQFF. The CDR3 bases are TGCAGCGTTGAAGATCGATTTAGGGACGGGGGCAATGAGCAGTTCTTC. V usage is TRBV29-1 and J usage is TRBJ2-1; D is perhaps TRBD2 (6 bases). Trimming took off 0 bases at V and 6 bases at J, with 18 bases between the two ends. CDR3 length equals 16 residues. Germline CDR1 reads SQVTM; CDR2 reads ANQGSEA.

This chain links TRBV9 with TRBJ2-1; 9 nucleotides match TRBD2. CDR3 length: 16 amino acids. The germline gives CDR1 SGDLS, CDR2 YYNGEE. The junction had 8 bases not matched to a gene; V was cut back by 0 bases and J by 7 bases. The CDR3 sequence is CASSVAWREGGNEQFF. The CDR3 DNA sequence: TGTGCCAGCAGCGTAGCTTGGCGGGAGGGCGGGAATGAGCAGTTCTTC. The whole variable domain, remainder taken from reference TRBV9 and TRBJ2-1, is DSGVTQTPKHLITATGQRVTLRCSPRSGDLSVYWYQQSLDQGLQFLIQYYNGEERAKGNILERFSAQQFPDLHSELNLSSLELGDSALYFCASSVAWREGGNEQFFGPGTRLTVL.

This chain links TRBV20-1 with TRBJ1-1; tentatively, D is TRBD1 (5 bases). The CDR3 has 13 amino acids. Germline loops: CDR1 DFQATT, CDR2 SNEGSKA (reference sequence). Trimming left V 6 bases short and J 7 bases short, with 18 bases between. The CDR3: CSADPMGEVEAFF. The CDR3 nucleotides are TGCAGTGCAGACCCCATGGGGGAGGTTGAAGCTTTCTTT.

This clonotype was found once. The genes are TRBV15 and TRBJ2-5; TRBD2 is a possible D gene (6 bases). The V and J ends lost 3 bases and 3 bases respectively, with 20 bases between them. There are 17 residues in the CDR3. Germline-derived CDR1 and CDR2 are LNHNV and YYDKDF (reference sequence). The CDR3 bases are TGTGCCACCAGCAGGACCAAACGAATGGGGGGAAAAGAGACCCAGTACTTC. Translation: CATSRTKRMGGKETQYF.

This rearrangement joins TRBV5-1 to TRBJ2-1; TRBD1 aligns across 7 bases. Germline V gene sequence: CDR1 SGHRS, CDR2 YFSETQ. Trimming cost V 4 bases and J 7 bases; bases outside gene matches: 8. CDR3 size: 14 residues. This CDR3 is CASSVLGQQNEQFF. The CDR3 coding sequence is TGCGCCAGCAGCGTTTTGGGACAGCAGAATGAGCAGTTCTTC.

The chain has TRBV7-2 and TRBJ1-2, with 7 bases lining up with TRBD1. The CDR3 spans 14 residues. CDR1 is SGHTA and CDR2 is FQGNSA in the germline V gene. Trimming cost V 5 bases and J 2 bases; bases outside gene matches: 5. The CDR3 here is CASSDNRGNYGYTF. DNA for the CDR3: TGTGCCAGCAGCGACAACAGGGGAAACTATGGCTACACCTTC.

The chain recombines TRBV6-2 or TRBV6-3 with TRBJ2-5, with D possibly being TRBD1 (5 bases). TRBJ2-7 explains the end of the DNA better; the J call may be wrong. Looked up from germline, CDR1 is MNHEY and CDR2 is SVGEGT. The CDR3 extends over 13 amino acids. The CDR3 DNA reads TGTGCCAGCAGTCCCCCAGGGCCCTACGAGCAGTACTTC. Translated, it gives CASSPPGPYEQYF.